The 4 T cell receptor beta chains below come from one sample, sequenced in a study of PD-1 and CTLA-4 blockade in melanoma. Method: immunoSEQ multiplex PCR; TCRdb's copy keeps in-frame clones and lacks some. The profile shows tens of thousands of clones, roughly 88% of them singletons. Here the sequenced sample was CD8+ T cells from peripheral blood, taken before anti-PD-1 treatment. These receptors came from a human donor with melanoma.

This clone has a handful of counts. This chain uses TRBV11-2 with TRBJ2-7, with 8 bases matching TRBD1. V shed 0 bases and J 4 bases; nucleotides not matched to a gene: 8. This CDR3 is built from 16 residues. Germline V lookup: CDR1 SGHAT, CDR2 FQNNGV. Here the CDR3 DNA reads TGTGCCAGCAGCTTAGACCTTCCTACAGGGGGTTACGAGCAGTACTTC. It translates to CASSLDLPTGGYEQYF. Combining the CDR3 with reference TRBV11-2 and TRBJ2-7 gives the whole variable domain EAGVAQSPRYKIIEKRQSVAFWCNPISGHATLYWYQQILGQGPKLLIQFQNNGVVDDSQLPKDRFSAERLKGVDSTLKIQPAKLEDSAVYLCASSLDLPTGGYEQYFGPGTRLTVT.

The chain carries TRBV28 and TRBJ2-3; no clear D. The CDR3 consists of 14 residues. Trimming removed 3 bases at V and 0 bases at J, with 7 bases between. Per germline, CDR1 MDHEN and CDR2 SYDVKM. CDR3 sequence reads: CASSLQPSTDTQYF. Here the CDR3 DNA reads TGTGCCAGCAGTTTGCAGCCTAGCACAGATACGCAGTATTTT. Looking up the rest from reference TRBV28 and TRBJ2-3 gives the full variable domain: DVKVTQSSRYLVKRTGEKVFLECVQDMDHENMFWYRQDPGLGLRLIYFSYDVKMKEKGDIPEGYSVSREKKERFSLILESASTNQTSMYLCASSLQPSTDTQYFGPGTRLTVL.

V is TRBV30 and J is TRBJ1-2, with 9 positions matching TRBD1. The V segment lost 0 bases and the J segment 6 bases; nucleotides outside the gene matches: 2. CDR1 and CDR2 from the germline V gene are GTSNPN and SVGIG (reference sequence). CDR3 length: 13 residues. The CDR3 DNA reads as TGTGCCTGGAGTGTGACAGGGGGAAATGGCTACACCTTC. Its protein is CAWSVTGGNGYTF.

This chain connects TRBV5-1 to TRBJ1-1; D gene uncertain. Germline lookup yields CDR1 SGHRS and CDR2 YFSETQ. The CDR3 sequence is 14 residues long. V dropped 4 bases and J dropped 1 base, with 11 bases sitting between them. The CDR3 coding sequence is TGCGCCAGCAGCCCCGCTGGTTCGAACACTGAAGCTTTCTTT. Translating it yields CASSPAGSNTEAFF. Together with reference TRBV5-1 and TRBJ1-1, the CDR3 gives the full variable domain: KAGVTQTPRYLIKTRGQQVTLSCSPISGHRSVSWYQQTPGQGLQFLFEYFSETQRNKGNFPGRFSGRQFSNSRSEMNVSTLELGDSALYLCASSPAGSNTEAFFGQGTRLTVV.